This T cell receptor (beta chain) was profiled in a study of neurological immune-mediated disorders. Study-wide results and limits: Multiple sclerosis was found to have the least TCR clonal expansion, below healthy controls, and HTLV-1-associated myelopathy the most.

Synthesis of cDNA was performed by 5'RACE using 10-nucleotide random UMIs. A single run covered 15-18 subjects with over 170 million TCR-beta sequences. TCRdb called the 5' RACE reads again in MiXCR, with one record for every CDR3 protein. The data hold 81,000 or so distinct CDR3 sequences, with 13% observed a single time. The time point: longitudinal time-point 2. Unsorted libraries were prepared from 2 million PBMCs that had been stored at -80 C. This clonotype was detected many times. Its antigen is currently unknown. V was trimmed by 7 bases and J by 8 bases, leaving 9 bases between them. Germline V gene sequence: CDR1 MNHEY, CDR2 SVGAGI. The CDR3 contains 11 residues.

The J gene is TRBJ2-1, the V gene TRBV6-5; D is unclear. Sequenced sample: PBMCs. The clonotype originates from a female donor with HTLV-1-associated myelopathy (HAM/TSP). The CDR3 nucleotides are TGTGCCAGCACCTACTGGGATGAGCAGTTCTTC. Protein sequence: CASTYWDEQFF.